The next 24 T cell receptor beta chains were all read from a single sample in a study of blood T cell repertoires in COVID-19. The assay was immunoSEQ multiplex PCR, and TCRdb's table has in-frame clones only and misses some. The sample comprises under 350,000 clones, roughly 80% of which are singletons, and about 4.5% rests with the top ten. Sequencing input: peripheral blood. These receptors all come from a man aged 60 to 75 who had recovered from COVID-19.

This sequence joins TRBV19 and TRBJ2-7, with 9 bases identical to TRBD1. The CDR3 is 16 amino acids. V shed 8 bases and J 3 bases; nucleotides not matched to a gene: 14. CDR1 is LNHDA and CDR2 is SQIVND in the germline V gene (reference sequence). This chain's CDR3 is CASSDQSTTGGYEQYF. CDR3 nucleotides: TGTGCCAGTTCCGACCAATCAACGACAGGGGGCTACGAGCAGTACTTC.

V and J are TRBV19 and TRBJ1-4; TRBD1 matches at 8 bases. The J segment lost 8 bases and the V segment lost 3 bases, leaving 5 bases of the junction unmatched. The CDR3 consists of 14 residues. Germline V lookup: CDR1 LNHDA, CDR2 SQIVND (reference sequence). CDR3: CASSIQGAGEKLFF. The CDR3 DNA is TGTGCCAGTAGTATTCAGGGGGCGGGAGAAAAACTGTTTTTT. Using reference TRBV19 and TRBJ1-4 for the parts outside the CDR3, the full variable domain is DGGITQSPKYLFRKEGQNVTLSCEQNLNHDAMYWYRQDPGQGLRLIYYSQIVNDFQKGDIAEGYSVSREKKESFPLTVTSAQKNPTAFYLCASSIQGAGEKLFFGSGTQLSVL.

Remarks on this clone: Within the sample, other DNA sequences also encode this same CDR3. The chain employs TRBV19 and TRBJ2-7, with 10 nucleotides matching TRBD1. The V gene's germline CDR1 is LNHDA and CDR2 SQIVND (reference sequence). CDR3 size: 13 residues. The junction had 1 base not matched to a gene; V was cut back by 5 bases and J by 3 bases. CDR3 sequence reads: CASSDRGLYEQYF. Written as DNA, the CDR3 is TGTGCCAGTAGTGACAGGGGGCTCTACGAGCAGTACTTC.

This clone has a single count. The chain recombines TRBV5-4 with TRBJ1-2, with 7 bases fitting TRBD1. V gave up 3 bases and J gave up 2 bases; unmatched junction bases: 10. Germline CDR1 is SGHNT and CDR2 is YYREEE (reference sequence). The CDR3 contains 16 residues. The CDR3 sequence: CASSSWRGRGNYGYTF. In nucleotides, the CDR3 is TGTGCCAGCAGCTCTTGGCGGGGCAGGGGGAACTATGGCTACACCTTC.

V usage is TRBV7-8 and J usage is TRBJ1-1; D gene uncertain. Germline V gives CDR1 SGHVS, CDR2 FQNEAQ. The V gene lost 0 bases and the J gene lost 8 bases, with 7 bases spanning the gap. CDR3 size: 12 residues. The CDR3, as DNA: TGTGCCAGCAGCTTAGCGCGGCAGGAAGCTTTCTTT. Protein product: CASSLARQEAFF. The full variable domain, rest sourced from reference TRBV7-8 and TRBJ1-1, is GAGVSQSPRYKVAKRGQDVALRCDPISGHVSLFWYQQALGQGPEFLTYFQNEAQLDKSGLPSDRFFAERPEGSVSTLKIQRTQQEDSAVYLCASSLARQEAFFGQGTRLTVV.

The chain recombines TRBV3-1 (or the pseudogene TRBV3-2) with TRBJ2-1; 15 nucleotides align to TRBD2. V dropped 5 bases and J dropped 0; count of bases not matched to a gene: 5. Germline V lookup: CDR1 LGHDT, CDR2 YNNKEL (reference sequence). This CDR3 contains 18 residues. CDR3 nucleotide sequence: TGTGCCAGCAGCGTCAAGGGACTAGCGGGAGGCTCCTACAATGAGCAGTTCTTC. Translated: CASSVKGLAGGSYNEQFF.

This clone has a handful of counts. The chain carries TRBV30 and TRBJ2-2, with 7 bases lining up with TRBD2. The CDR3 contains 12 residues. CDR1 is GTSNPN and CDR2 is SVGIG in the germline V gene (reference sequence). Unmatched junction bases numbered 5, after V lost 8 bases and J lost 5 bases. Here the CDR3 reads CATASGTGELFF. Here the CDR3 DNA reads TGTGCCACCGCTAGCGGAACCGGGGAGCTGTTTTTT.

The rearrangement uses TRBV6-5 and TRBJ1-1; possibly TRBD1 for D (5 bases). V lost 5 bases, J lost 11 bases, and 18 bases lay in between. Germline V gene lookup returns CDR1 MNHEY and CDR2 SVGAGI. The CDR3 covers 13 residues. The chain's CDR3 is CASSPDAGLQAFF. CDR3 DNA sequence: TGTGCCAGCAGTCCCGATGCAGGGTTGCAGGCTTTCTTT.

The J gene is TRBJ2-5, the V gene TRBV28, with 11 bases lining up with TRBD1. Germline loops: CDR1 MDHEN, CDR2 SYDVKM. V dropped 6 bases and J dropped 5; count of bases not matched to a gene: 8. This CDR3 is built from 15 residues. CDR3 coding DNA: TGTGCCAGCAGCAGGGACAGGGGGTTCGGGGAGACCCAGTACTTC. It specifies CASSRDRGFGETQYF.

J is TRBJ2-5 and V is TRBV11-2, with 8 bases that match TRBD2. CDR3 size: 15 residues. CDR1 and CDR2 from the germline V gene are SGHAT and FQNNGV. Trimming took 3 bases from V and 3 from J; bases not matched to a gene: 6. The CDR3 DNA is TGTGCCAGCAGCTTGACGGGGGGGAGGGAAGAGACCCAGTACTTC. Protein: CASSLTGGREETQYF.

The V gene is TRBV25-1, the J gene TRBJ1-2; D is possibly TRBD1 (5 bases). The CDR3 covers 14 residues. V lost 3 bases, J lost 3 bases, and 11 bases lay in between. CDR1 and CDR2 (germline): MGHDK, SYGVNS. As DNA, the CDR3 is TGTGCCAGCAGTGATGCAGGGCGTTACTATGGCTACACCTTC. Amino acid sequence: CASSDAGRYYGYTF.

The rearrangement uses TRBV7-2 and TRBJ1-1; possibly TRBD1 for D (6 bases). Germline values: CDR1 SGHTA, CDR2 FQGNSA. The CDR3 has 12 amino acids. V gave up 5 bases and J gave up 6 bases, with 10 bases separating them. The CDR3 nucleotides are TGTGCCAGCAGCCCCCGGACAGCTGAAGCTTTCTTT. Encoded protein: CASSPRTAEAFF. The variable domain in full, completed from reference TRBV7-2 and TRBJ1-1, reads GAGVSQSPSNKVTEKGKDVELRCDPISGHTALYWYRQSLGQGLEFLIYFQGNSAPDKSGLPSDRFSAERTGGSVSTLTIQRTQQEDSAVYLCASSPRTAEAFFGQGTRLTVV.

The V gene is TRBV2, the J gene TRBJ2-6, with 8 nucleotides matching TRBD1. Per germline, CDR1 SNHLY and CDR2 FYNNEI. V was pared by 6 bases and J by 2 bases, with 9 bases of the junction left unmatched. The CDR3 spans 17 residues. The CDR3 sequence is CASSRGQGRTGANVLTF. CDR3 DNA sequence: TGTGCCAGCAGCCGTGGACAGGGTCGAACTGGGGCCAACGTCCTGACTTTC. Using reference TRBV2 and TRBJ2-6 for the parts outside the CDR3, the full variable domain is EPEVTQTPSHQVTQMGQEVILRCVPISNHLYFYWYRQILGQKVEFLVSFYNNEISEKSEIFDDQFSVERPDGSNFTLKIRSTKLEDSAMYFCASSRGQGRTGANVLTFGAGSRLTVL.

The CDR3 protein is CASSPPTSGSDPFF. In nucleotides, the CDR3 is TGTGCCAGCAGCCCTCCGACTAGCGGGTCGGATCCATTCTTC. The chain joins TRBV3-1 (or the pseudogene TRBV3-2) to TRBJ2-1; 10 positions match TRBD2. The ends lost 4 bases at V and 16 bases at J; junction bases unmatched: 13. Per the germline V gene, CDR1 is LGHDT and CDR2 is YNNKEL (reference sequence). The CDR3 is 14 amino acids.

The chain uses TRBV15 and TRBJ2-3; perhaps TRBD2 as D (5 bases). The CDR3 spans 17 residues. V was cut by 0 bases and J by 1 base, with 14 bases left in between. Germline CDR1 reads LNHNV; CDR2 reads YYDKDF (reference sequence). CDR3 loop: CATSRDHITRGTDTQYF. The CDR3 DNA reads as TGTGCCACCAGCAGAGATCATATAACTAGGGGCACAGATACGCAGTATTTT.

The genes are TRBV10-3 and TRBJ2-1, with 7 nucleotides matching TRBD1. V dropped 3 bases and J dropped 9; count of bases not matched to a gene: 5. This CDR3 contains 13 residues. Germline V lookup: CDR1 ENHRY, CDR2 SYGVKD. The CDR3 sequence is CAISDEGAGEQFF. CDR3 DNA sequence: TGTGCCATCAGTGATGAGGGGGCTGGTGAGCAGTTCTTC.

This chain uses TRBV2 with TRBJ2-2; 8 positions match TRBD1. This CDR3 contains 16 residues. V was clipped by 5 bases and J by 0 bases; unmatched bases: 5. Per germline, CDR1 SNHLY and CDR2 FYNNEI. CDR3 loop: CASSLGDRPNTGELFF. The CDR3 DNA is TGTGCCAGCAGTCTTGGGGACAGGCCGAACACCGGGGAGCTGTTTTTT.

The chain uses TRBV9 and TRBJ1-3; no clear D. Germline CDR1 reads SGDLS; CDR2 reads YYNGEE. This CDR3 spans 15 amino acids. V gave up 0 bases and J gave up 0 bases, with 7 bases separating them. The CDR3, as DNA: TGTGCCAGCAGCGTAGCAGATGACTCTGGAAACACCATATATTTT. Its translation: CASSVADDSGNTIYF.

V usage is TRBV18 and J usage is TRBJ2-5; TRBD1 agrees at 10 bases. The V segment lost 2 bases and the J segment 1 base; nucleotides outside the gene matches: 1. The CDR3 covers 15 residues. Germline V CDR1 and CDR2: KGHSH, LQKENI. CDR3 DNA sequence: TGTGCCAGCTCACCAGGACAGGGGGGCCAAGAGACCCAGTACTTC. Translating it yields CASSPGQGGQETQYF.

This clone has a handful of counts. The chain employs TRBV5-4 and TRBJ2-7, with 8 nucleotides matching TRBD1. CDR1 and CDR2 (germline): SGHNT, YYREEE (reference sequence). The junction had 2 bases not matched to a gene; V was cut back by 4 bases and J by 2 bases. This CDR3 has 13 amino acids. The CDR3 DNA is TGTGCCAGCAGCAGGACAGGGCCCTACGAGCAGTACTTC. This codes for CASSRTGPYEQYF.

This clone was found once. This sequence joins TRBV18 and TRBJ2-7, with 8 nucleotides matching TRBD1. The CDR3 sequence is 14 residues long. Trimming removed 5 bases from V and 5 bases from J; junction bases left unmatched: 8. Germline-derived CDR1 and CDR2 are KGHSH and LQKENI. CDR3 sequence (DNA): TGTGCCAGCTCAGGTGGGACAGGACGTAACGAGCAGTACTTC. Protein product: CASSGGTGRNEQYF.

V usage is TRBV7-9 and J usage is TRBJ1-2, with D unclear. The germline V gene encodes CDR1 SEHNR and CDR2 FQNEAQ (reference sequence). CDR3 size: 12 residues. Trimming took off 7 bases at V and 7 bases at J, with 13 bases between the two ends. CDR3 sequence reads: CASKGGEGGYTF. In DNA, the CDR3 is TGTGCCAGCAAGGGCGGGGAAGGTGGCTACACCTTC.

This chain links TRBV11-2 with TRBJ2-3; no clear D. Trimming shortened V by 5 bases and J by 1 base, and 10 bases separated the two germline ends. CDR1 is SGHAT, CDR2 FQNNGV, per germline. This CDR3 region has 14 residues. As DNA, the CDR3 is TGTGCCAGCAGCCCGACAAGAGGCACAGATACGCAGTATTTT. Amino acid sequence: CASSPTRGTDTQYF.

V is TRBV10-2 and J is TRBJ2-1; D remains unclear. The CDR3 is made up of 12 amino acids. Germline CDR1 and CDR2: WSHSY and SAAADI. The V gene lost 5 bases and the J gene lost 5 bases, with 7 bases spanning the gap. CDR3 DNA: TGCGCCAGCAGTTTAACTAACAATGAGCAGTTCTTC. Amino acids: CASSLTNNEQFF.